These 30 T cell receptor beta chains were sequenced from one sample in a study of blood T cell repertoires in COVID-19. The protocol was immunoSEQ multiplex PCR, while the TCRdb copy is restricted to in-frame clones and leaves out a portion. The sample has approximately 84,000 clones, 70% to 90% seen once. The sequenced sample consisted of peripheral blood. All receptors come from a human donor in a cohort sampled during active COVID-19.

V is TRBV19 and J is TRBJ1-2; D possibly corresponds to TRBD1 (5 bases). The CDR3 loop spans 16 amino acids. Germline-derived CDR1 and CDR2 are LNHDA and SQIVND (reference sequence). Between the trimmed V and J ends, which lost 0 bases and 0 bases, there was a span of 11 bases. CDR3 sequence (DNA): TGTGCCAGTAGTATAGAAACAGGCCTCTCTAACTATGGCTACACCTTC. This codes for CASSIETGLSNYGYTF.

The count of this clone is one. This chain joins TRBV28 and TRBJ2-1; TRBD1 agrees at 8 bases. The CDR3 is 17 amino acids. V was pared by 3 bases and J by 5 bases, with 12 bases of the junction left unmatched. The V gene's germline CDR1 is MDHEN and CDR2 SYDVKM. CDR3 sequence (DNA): TGTGCCAGCAGTTTCGTCCCGGGACAGGTAATTAACAATGAGCAGTTCTTC. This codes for CASSFVPGQVINNEQFF.

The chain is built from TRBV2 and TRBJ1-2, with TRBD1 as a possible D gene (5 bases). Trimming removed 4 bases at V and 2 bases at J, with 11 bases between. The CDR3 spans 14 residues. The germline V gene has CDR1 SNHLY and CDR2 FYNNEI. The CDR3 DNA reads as TGTGCCAGCAGTGCGGACAAAACAAACTATGGCTACACCTTC. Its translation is CASSADKTNYGYTF.

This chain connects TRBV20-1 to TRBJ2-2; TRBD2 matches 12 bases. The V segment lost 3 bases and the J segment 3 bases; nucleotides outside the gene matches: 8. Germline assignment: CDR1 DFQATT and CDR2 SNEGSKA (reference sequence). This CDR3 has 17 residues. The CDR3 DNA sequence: TGCAGTGCTAGTCAGTTGACTAGCGGGAGACACACCGGGGAGCTGTTTTTT. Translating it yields CSASQLTSGRHTGELFF.

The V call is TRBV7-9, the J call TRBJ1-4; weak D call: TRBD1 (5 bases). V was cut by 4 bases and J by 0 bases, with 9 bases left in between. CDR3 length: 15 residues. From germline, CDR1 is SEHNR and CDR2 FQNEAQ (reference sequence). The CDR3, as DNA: TGTGCCAGCAGCTCCAGGGTTGCAACTAATGAAAAACTGTTTTTT. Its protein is CASSSRVATNEKLFF.

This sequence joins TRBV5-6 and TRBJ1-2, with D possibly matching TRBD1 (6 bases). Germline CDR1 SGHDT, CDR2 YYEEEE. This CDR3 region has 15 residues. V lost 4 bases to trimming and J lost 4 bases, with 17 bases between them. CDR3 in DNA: TGTGCCAGCAGCCTCCGACAGGTCCAGCTCTATGGCTACACCTTC. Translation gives CASSLRQVQLYGYTF.

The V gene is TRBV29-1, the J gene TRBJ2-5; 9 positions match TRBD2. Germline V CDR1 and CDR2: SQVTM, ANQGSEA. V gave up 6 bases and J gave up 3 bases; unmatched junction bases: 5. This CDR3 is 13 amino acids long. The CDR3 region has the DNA TGCAGCGTCGGAGCGGGGGGTAAAGAGACCCAGTACTTC. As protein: CSVGAGGKETQYF.

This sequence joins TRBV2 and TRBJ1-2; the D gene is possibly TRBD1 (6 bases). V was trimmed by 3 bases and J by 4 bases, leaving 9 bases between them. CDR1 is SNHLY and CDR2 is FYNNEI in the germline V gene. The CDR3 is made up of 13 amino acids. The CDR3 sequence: CASSEDRVYGYTF. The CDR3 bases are TGTGCCAGCAGTGAGGACAGAGTCTATGGCTACACCTTC.

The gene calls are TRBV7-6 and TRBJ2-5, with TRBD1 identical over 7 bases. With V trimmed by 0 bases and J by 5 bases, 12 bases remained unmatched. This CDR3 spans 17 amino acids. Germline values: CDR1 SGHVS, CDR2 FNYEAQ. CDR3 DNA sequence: TGTGCCAGCAGCTTAGCGGAGAGACAGGGCGGAGCGGAGACCCAGTACTTC. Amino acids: CASSLAERQGGAETQYF. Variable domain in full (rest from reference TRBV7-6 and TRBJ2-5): GAGVSQSPRYKVTKRGQDVALRCDPISGHVSLYWYRQALGQGPEFLTYFNYEAQQDKSGLPNDRFSAERPEGSISTLTIQRTEQRDSAMYRCASSLAERQGGAETQYFGPGTRLLVL.

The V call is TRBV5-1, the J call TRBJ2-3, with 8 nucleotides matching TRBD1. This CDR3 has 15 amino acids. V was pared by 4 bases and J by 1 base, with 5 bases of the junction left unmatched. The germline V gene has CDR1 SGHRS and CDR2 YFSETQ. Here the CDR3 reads CASSPGQAGTDTQYF. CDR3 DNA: TGCGCCAGCAGCCCGGGACAGGCTGGCACAGATACGCAGTATTTT.

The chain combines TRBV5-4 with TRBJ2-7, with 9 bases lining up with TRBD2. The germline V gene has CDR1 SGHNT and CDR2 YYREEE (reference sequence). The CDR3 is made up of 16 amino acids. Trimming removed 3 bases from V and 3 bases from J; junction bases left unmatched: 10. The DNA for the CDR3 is TGTGCCAGCAGCTCGGTTGTAGCGGGAGCCTACTACGAGCAGTACTTC. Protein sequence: CASSSVVAGAYYEQYF.

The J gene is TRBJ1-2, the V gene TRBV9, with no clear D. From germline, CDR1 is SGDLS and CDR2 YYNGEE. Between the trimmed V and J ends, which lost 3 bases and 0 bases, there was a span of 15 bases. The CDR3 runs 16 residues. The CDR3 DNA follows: TGTGCCAGCAGCGCAAATGGGAGGAACACTAACTATGGCTACACCTTC. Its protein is CASSANGRNTNYGYTF.

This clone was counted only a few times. CDR3 sequence reads: CASSQPDGETYEQYF. For the CDR3, the DNA is TGTGCCAGCAGTCAACCCGACGGGGAAACGTACGAGCAGTACTTC. This rearrangement joins TRBV6-5 to TRBJ2-7; possibly TRBD2 for D (5 bases). This CDR3 contains 15 residues. V was trimmed by 5 bases and J by 4 bases, leaving 18 bases between them. Germline CDR1 reads MNHEY; CDR2 reads SVGAGI.

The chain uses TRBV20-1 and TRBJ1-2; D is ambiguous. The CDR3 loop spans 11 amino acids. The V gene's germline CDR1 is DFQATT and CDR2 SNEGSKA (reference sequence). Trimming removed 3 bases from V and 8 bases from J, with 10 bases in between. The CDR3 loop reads CSASMNGGYTF. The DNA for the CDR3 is TGCAGTGCTAGCATGAACGGGGGCTACACCTTC.

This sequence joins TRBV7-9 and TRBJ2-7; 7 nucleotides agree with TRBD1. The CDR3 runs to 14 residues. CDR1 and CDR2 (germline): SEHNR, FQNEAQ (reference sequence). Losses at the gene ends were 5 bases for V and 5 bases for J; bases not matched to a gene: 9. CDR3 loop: CASSHKTGPHEQYF. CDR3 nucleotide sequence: TGTGCCAGCAGCCATAAGACAGGGCCCCACGAGCAGTACTTC.

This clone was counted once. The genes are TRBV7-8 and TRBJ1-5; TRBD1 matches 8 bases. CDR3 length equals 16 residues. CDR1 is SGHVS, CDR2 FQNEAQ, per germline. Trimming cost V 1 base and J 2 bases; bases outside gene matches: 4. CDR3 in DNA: TGTGCCAGCAGCTTAGATCCGGGACAGGGCAATCAGCCCCAGCATTTT. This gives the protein CASSLDPGQGNQPQHF.

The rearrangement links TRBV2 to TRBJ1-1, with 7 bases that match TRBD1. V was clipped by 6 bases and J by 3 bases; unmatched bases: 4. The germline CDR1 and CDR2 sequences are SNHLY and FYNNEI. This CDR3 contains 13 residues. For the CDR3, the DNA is TGTGCCAGCAGAGTCGACAGGGACACTGAAGCTTTCTTT. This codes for CASRVDRDTEAFF.

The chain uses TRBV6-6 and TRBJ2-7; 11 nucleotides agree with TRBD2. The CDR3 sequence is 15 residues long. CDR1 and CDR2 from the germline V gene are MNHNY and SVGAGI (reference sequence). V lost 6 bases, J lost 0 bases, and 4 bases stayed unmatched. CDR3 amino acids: CASSSTSGTSYEQYF. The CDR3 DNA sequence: TGTGCCAGCAGCTCGACTAGCGGGACCTCCTACGAGCAGTACTTC.

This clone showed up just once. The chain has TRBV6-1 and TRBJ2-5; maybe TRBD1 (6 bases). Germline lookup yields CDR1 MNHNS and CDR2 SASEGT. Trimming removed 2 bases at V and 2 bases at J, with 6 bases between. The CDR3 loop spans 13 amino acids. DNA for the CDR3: TGTGCCAGCAGTGAACAGGGGCAAGAGACCCAGTACTTC. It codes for CASSEQGQETQYF.

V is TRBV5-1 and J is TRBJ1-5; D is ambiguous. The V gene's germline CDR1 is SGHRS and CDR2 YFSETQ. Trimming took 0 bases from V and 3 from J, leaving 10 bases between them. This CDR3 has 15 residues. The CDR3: CASSLAGDLNQPQHF. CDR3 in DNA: TGCGCCAGCAGCTTGGCCGGGGATCTCAATCAGCCCCAGCATTTT.

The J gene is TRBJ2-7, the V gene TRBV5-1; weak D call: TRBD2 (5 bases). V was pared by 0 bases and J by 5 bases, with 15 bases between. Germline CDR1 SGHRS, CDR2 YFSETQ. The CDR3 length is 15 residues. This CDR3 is CASSLDPGIDDEQYF. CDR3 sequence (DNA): TGCGCCAGCAGCTTGGACCCGGGGATCGACGACGAGCAGTACTTC.

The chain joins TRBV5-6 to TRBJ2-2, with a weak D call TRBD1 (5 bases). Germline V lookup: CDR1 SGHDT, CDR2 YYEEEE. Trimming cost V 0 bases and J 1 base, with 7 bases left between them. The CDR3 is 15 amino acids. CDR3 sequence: CASSLAGWNTGELFF. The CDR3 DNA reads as TGTGCCAGCAGCTTGGCAGGGTGGAACACCGGGGAGCTGTTTTTT.

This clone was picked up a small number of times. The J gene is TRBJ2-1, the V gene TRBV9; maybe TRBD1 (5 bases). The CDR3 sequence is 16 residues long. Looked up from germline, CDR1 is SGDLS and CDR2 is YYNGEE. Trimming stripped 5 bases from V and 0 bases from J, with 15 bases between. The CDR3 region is CASSATAQYSYNEQFF. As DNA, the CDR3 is TGTGCCAGCAGTGCGACAGCTCAATACTCCTACAATGAGCAGTTCTTC. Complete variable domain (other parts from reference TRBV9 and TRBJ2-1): DSGVTQTPKHLITATGQRVTLRCSPRSGDLSVYWYQQSLDQGLQFLIQYYNGEERAKGNILERFSAQQFPDLHSELNLSSLELGDSALYFCASSATAQYSYNEQFFGPGTRLTVL.

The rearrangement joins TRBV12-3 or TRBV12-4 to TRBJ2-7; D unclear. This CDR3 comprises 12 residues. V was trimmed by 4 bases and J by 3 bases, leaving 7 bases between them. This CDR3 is CASSSGYYEQYF. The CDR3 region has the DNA TGTGCCAGCAGTTCCGGGTACTACGAGCAGTACTTC.

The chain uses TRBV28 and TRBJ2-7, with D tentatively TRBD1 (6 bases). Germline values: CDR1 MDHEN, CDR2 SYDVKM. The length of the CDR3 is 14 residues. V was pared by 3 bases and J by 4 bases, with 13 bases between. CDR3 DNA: TGTGCCAGCAGTTTTGTGTACAGGGAGTACGAGCAGTACTTC. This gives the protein CASSFVYREYEQYF.

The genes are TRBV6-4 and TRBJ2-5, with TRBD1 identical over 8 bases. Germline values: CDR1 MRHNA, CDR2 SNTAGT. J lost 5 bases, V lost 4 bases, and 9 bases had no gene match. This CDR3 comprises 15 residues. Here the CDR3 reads CASSVDRASIETQYF. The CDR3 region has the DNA TGTGCCAGCAGTGTGGACAGGGCGAGCATCGAGACCCAGTACTTC.

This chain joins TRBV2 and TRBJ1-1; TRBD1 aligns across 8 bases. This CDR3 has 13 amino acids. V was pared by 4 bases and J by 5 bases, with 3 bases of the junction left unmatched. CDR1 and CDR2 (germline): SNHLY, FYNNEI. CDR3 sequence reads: CASSADRGTEAFF. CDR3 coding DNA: TGTGCCAGCAGTGCAGACAGGGGAACTGAAGCTTTCTTT.

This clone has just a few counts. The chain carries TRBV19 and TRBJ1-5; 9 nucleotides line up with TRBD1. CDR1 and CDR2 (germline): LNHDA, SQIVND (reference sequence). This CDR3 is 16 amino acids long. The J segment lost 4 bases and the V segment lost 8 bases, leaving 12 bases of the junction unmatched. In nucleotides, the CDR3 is TGTGCCAGTTCCCCTAGGGGGGGACAGGGTAATCAGCCCCAGCATTTT. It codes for CASSPRGGQGNQPQHF.

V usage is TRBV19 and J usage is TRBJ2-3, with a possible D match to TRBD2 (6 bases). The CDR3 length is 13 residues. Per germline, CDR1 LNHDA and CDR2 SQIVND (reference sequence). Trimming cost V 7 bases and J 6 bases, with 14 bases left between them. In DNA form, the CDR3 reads TGTGCCAGTACCGACCGGGGGATGGATACGCAGTATTTT. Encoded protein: CASTDRGMDTQYF.

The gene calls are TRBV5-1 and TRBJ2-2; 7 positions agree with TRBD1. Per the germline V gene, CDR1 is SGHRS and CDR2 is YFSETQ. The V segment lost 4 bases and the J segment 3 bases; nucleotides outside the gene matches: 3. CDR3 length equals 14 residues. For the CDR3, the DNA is TGCGCCAGCAGCGCCCAGGGGGACACCGGGGAGCTGTTTTTT. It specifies CASSAQGDTGELFF.